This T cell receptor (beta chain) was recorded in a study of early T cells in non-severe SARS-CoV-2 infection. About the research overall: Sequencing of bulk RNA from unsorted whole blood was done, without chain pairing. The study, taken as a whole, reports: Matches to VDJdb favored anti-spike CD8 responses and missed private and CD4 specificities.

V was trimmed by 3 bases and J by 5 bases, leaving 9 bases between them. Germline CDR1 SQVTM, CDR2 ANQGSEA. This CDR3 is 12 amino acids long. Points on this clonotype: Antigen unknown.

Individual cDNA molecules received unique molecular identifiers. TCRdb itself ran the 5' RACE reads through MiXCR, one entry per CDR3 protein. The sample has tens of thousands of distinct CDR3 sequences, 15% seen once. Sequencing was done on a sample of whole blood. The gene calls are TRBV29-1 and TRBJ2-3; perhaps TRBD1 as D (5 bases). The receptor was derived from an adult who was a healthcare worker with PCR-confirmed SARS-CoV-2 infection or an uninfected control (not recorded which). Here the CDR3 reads CSVDAQGDTQYF. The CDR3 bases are TGCAGCGTTGATGCGCAGGGAGATACGCAGTATTTT.